The clone carrying this T cell receptor beta chain was seen at least ten times. This CDR3 contains 16 residues. V trimming: 4 bases; J trimming: 7 bases; junction bases outside the gene matches: 7. CDR1 is MNHEY and CDR2 is SMNVEV in the germline V gene (reference sequence). TCRdb used MiXCR to reprocess the RT-PCR reads, holding one entry per CDR3 protein. Found here are approximately 290,000 distinct CDR3 sequences, approximately 23% of them singletons; the top ten hold about 9.3%. The data originate from a study of response to subunit inactivated influenza vaccine. This chain uses TRBV27 with TRBJ1-6; 10 nucleotides agree with TRBD1. The receptor was isolated from a man between 50 and 70 years old who received an inactivated influenza vaccine. The sequenced sample was PBMCs from blood, obtained 21 months after vaccination. CDR3 in DNA: TGTGCCAGCAGTTACCCGACAGGGGGCCCGAATTCACCCCTCCACTTT. It yields the protein CASSYPTGGPNSPLHF.